One and the same sample provided the 6 T cell receptor beta chains below, sequenced in a study of blood T cells in healthy people across ages. A second PCR, run for about 7 to 11 cycles, used a sample-barcoded 5' primer plus a J-beta primer mix. MiXCR, run by TCRdb on the 5' RACE reads, gives a single entry per CDR3 protein. The sample records fewer than 750,000 distinct CDR3 sequences, over 40% being singletons. The source material was blood. These receptors were taken from a woman older than 75 in good health.

This clonotype occurred a few times. V and J are TRBV6-5 and TRBJ1-6; D call uncertain. Between the trimmed V and J ends, which lost 5 bases and 4 bases, there was a span of 9 bases. Germline V lookup: CDR1 MNHEY, CDR2 SVGAGI. The CDR3 has 14 amino acids. As DNA, the CDR3 is TGTGCCAGCAGTGGGCGGCCTTATAATTCACCCCTCCACTTT. This translates into CASSGRPYNSPLHF.

This chain links TRBV27 with TRBJ2-3, with unresolved D. Germline CDR1 is MNHEY and CDR2 is SMNVEV (reference sequence). Trimming shortened V by 2 bases and J by 7 bases, and 13 bases separated the two germline ends. The CDR3 has 14 amino acids. The CDR3 DNA reads as TGTGCCAGCAGTTTAGATCCCGCTAGGAATACGCAGTATTTT. Translation: CASSLDPARNTQYF.

This chain joins TRBV6-5 and TRBJ2-7; tentative D call: TRBD2 (6 bases). Per germline, CDR1 MNHEY and CDR2 SVGAGI. This CDR3 comprises 16 residues. The germline V and J ends were trimmed by 2 bases and 0 bases, with 14 bases remaining between them. The DNA for the CDR3 is TGTGCCAGCAGTTACGGGCGGGACCCCTACTCCTACGAGCAGTACTTC. Amino acid sequence: CASSYGRDPYSYEQYF.

This clonotype turned up a few times. The V call is TRBV12-3 or TRBV12-4, the J call TRBJ1-5; 10 bases are shared with TRBD1. Trimming at V came to 6 bases and at J to 4 bases, leaving 9 bases not matched to a gene. The CDR3 length is 16 residues. CDR3 in amino acids: CASRAGRDRGNQPQHF. The DNA of the CDR3 is TGTGCCAGCAGGGCTGGCCGGGACAGGGGAAATCAGCCCCAGCATTTT.

The chain is built from TRBV10-3 and TRBJ2-7; D may be TRBD1 (5 bases). The CDR3 consists of 13 residues. CDR1 ENHRY and CDR2 SYGVKD come from the germline V gene. Trimming cost V 9 bases and J 0 bases, with 12 bases left between them. The CDR3 protein is CAIIPDSSYEQYF. CDR3 nucleotides: TGTGCCATAATCCCCGACAGCTCCTACGAGCAGTACTTC.

The V and J genes are TRBV7-2 and TRBJ1-6; D possibly corresponds to TRBD1 (5 bases). The CDR3 contains 15 residues. CDR1 and CDR2 (germline): SGHTA, FQGNSA. The V gene lost 6 bases and the J gene lost 7 bases, with 16 bases spanning the gap. CDR3 loop: CASRSPGRQNSPLHF. As DNA, the CDR3 is TGTGCCAGCAGGTCCCCGGGACGGCAAAATTCACCCCTCCACTTT.